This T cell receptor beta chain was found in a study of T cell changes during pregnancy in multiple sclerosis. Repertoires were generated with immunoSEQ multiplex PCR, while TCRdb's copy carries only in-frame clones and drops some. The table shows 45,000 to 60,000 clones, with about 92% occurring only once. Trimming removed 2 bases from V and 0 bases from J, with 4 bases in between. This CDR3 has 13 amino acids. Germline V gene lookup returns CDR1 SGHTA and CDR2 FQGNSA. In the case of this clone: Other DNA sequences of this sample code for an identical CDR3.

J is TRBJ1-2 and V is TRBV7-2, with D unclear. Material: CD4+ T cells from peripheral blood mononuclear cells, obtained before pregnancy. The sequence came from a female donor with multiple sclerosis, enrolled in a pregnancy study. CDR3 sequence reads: CASSLQANYGYTF. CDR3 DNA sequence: TGTGCCAGCAGCTTACAGGCTAACTATGGCTACACCTTC.